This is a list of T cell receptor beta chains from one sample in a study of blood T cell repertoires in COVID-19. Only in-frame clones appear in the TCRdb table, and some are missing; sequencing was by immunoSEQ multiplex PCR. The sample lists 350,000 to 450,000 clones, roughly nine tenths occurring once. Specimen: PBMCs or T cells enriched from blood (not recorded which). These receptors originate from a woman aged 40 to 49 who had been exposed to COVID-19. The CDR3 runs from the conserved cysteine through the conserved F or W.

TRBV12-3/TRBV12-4	CASSFLGNTIYF
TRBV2	CASKGGGETQYF
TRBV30	CAWSFDRGNYGYTF
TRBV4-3	CASSQELRGQAGNTIYF
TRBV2	CASSEQGSTAEAFF
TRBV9	CASSKGLAGGNTGELFF
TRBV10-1	CANSGQGRLEETQYF
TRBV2	CASSTGGYEQYF
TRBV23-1	CASRVYRYEQYF
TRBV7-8	CASSQGVAGGPDTQYF
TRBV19	CASSISGQLNQPQHF
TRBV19	CASSQGARPYEQYF
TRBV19	CATQGGTEAFF
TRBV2	CASSSGQETQYF
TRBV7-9	CASSSPRQGALGEAFF
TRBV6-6	CASSFRDRTSNEQFF
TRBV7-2	CASSLAGKDKGGYTF
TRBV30	CAWTPLGNEQFF
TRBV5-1	CASSLAQGDNEQFF
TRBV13	CASSLGGSTEAFF
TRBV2	CALMVGAGWTGELFF
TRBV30	CAWGGSSGNTIYF
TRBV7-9	CASSPTRVYNEQFF
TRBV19	CASSILQGRTSSYGYTF
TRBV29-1	CSVLRGLEQYF
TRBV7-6	CASSHGQGGYEQYF
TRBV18	CASSPSPRNTIYF
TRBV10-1	CASSERTGANQPQHF
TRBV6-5	CASSYLGQGVIGYTF
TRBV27	CASRLTGDSYGYTF
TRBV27	CASSLDQGVRSPLHF
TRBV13	CASSFRDRDTGEQFF
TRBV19	CASRPNPQGNTEAFF
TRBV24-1	CATSNREPNESPLHF
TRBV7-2	CASSLARGNNYGYTF
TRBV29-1	CSVWRGGNGYTGELFF
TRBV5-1	CASSWGRGTTNEKLFF
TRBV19	CASSIGLGQAEAFF
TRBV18	CASSTTGGTEAFF
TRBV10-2	CASRRGQGPNQPQHF
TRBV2	CASCSGGLPYEQYF
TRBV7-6	CASSFQRGGQMGKTQYF
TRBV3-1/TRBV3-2	CASSQAGKGVIEAFF
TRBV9	CASSLRTGSSYEQYF
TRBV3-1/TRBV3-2	CASSQAGGRREQFF
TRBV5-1	CASSWGQGETEAFF
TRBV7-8	CASSFGRGNEKLFF
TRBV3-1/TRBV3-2	CASSQEKLLSTDTQYF
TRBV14	CASSQRWTGEAFF
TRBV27	CASSLSIRGGEQYF
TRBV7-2	CASSSPPLLAGGYNEQFF
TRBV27	CASSPGSGYEQYF
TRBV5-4	CASRGGDTDTQYF
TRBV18	CASSDRVANTEAFF
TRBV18	CASSPGTGGGGYGYTF
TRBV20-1	CSASVAGSTNTEAFF
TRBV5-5	CASSLFPHTEAFF
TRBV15	CATSRDLGQGHYGYTF
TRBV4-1	CASSQERTGNYGYTF